The clone carrying this T cell receptor beta chain was counted a few times. The antigen remains undetermined. Germline and junction disagree at one end, which may indicate a read error. The data were obtained in a study of post-analysis software for immune sequencing data. Study-level information: Relapsing-remitting, secondary progressive and progressive-relapsing forms of multiple sclerosis all featured among disease courses.

Presence of unique molecular identifiers characterized the TCR beta cDNA libraries. T cells numbering about 0.85 to 10 million yielded 500,000 to 550,000 cDNA molecules. TCRdb fed the PCR reads into MiXCR, producing one record per CDR3 protein. This table holds hundreds of thousands of distinct CDR3 sequences, 25% to 30% found once. Whole-study results and caveats: Under F measure analysis, samples from one preparation batch co-clustered strongly. Patients with multiple sclerosis recorded significantly lower normalized Chao1 diversity than controls, the study found.

Sequencing was carried out using blood. The sequence came from a girl under 18 with multiple sclerosis.

The CDR3 spells CSTRELGSYGYTF. CDR3 DNA sequence: TGCAGTACTAGAGAGTTGGGCAGCTATGGCTACACCTTC. The chain links TRBV20-1 to TRBJ1-2; D call uncertain. The length of the CDR3 is 13 residues. The germline V gene has CDR1 DFQATT and CDR2 SNEGSKA (reference sequence).